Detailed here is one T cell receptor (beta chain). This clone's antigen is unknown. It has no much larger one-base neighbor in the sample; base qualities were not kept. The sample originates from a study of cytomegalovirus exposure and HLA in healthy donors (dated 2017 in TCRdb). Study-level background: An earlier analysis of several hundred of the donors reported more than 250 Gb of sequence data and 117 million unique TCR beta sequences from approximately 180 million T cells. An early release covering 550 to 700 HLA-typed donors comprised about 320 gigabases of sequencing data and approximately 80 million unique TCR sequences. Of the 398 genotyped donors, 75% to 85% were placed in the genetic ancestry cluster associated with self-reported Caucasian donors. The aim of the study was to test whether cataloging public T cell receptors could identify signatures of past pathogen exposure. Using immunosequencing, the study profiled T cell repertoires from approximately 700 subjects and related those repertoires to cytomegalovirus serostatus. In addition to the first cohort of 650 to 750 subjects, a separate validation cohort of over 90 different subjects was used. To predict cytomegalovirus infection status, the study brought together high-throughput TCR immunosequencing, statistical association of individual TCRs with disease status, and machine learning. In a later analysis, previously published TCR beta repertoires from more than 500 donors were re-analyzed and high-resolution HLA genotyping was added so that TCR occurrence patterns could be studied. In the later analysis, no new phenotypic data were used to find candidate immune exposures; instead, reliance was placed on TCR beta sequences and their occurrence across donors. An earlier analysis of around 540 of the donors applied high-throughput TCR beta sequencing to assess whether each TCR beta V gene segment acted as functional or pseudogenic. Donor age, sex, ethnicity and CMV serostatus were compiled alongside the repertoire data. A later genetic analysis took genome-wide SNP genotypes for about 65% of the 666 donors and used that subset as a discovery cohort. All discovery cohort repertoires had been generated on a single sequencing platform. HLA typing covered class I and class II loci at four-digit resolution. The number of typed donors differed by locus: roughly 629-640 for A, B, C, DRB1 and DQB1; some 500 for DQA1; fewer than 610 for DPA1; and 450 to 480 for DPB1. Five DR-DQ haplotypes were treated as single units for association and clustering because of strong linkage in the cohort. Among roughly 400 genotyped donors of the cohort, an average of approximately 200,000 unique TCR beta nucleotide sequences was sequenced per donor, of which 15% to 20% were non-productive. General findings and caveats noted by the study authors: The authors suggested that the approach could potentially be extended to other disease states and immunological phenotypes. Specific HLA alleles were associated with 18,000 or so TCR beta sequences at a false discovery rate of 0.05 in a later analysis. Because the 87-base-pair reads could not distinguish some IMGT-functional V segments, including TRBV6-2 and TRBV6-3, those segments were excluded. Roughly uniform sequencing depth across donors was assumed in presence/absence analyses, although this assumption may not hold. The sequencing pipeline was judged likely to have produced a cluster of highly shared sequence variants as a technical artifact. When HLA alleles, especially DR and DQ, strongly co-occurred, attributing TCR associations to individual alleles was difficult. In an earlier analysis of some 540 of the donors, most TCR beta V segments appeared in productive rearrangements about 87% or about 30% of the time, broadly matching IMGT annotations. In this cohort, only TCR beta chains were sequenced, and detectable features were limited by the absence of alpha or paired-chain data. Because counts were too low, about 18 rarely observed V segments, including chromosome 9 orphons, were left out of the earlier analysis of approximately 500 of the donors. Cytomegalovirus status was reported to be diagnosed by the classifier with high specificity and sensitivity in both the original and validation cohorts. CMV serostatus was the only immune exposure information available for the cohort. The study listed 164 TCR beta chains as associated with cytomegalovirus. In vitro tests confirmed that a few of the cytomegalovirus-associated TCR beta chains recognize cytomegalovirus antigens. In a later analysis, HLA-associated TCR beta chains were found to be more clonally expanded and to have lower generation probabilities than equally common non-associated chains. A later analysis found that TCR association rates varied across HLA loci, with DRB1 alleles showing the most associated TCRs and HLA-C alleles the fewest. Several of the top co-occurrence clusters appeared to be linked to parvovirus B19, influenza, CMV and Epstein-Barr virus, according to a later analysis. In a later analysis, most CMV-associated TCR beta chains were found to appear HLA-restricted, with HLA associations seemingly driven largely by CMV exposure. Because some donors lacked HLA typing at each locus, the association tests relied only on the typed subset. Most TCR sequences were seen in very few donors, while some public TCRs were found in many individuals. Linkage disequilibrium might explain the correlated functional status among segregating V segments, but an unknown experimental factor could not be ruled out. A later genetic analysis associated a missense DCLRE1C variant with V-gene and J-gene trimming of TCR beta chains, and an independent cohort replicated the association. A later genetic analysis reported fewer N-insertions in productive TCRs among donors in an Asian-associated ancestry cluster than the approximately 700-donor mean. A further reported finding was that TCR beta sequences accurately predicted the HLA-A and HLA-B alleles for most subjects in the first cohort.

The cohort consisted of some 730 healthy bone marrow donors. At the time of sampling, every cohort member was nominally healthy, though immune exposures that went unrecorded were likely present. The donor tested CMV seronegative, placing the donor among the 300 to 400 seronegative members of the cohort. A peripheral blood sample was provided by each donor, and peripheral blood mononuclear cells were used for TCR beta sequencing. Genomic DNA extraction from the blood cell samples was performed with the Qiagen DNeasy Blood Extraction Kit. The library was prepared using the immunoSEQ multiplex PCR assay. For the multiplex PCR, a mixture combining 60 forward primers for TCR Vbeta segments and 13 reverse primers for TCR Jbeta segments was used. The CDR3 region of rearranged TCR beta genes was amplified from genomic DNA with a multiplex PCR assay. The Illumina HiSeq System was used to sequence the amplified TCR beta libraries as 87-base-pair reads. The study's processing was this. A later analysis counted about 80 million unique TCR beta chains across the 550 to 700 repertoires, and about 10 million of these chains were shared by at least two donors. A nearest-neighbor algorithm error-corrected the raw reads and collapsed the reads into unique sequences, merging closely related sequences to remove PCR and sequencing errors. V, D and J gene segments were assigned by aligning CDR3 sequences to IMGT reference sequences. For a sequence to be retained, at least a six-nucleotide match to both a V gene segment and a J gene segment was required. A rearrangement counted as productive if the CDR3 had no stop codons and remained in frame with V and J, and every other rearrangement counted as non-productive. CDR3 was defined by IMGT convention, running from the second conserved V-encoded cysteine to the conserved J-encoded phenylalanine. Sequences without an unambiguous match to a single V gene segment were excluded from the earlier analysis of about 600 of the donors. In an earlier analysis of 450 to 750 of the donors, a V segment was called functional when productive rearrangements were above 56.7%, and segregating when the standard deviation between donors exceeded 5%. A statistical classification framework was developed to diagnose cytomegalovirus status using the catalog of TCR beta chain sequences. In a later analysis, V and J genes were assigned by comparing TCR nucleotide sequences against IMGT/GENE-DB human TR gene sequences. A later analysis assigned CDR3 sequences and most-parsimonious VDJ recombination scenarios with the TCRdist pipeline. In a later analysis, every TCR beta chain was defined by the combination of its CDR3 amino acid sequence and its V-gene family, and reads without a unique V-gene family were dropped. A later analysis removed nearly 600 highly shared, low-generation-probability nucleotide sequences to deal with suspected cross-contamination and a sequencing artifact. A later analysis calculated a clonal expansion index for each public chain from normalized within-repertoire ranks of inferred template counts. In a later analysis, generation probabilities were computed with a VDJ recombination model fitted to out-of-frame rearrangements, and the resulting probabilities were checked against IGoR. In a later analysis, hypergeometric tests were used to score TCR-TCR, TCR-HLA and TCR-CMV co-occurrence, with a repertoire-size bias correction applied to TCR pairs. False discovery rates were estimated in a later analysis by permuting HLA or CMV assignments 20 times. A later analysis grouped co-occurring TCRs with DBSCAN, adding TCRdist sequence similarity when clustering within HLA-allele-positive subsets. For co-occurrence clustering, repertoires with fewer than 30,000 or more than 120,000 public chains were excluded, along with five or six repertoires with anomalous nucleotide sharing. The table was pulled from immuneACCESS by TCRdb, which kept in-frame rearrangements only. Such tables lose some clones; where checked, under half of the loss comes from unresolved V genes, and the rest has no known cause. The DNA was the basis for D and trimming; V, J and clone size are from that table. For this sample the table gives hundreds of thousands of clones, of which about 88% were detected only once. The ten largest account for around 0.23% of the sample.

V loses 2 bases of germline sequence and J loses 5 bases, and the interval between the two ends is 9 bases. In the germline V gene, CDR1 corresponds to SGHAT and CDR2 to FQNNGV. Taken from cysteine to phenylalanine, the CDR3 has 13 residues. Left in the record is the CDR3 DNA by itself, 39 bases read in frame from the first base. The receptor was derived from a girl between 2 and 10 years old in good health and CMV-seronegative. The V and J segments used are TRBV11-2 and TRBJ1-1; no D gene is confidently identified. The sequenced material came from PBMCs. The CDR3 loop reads CASSLFERTEAFF. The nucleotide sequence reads TGTGCCAGCAGCTTATTTGAGCGGACTGAAGCTTTCTTT.